Below, 29 T cell receptor beta chains from the same sample are listed, as sequenced in a study of early stage breast cancer tumors. Only in-frame clones appear in the TCRdb table, and some are missing; sequencing was by immunoSEQ multiplex PCR. The profile shows about 29,000 clones, 84% of them singletons. Material for sequencing was blood. The receptors shown here come from a person aged 45 to 59 with breast cancer.

The CDR3 DNA is TGTGCCAGCAGCTTCGACGGGATGGGGCAAGAGACCCAGTACTTC. Translating it yields CASSFDGMGQETQYF. This chain connects TRBV5-4 to TRBJ2-5; a weak D match, TRBD2 (5 bases). This CDR3 comprises 15 residues. The V end was cut by 2 bases, the J end by 2 bases, with 13 bases between. Per germline, CDR1 SGHNT and CDR2 YYREEE (reference sequence).

The chain employs TRBV29-1 and TRBJ1-1; D possibly corresponds to TRBD1 (6 bases). Germline loops: CDR1 SQVTM, CDR2 ANQGSEA. CDR3 length equals 11 residues. The ends were cut back, 6 bases at V and 8 bases at J, with 13 bases in the middle. CDR3: CSVVQGIEAFF. The CDR3 nucleotides are TGCAGCGTGGTACAGGGAATCGAAGCTTTCTTT. Drawing the rest from reference TRBV29-1 and TRBJ1-1, the complete variable domain is SAVISQKPSRDICQRGTSLTIQCQVDSQVTMMFWYRQQPGQSLTLIATANQGSEATYESGFVIDKFPISRPNLTFSTLTVSNMSPEDSSIYLCSVVQGIEAFFGQGTRLTVV.

The rearrangement uses TRBV18 and TRBJ1-1, with a possible D match to TRBD1 (5 bases). Germline loops: CDR1 KGHSH, CDR2 LQKENI. The CDR3 runs 14 residues. With 3 bases removed from V and 5 bases from J, the gap between germline ends came to 13 bases. The CDR3 here is CASSPEGLLTEAFF. The CDR3 DNA sequence: TGTGCCAGCTCACCGGAGGGGTTATTAACTGAAGCTTTCTTT.

The chain is built from TRBV7-9 and TRBJ2-5, with no clear D. The CDR3 has 12 amino acids. Germline CDR1 and CDR2: SEHNR and FQNEAQ (reference sequence). Trimming cost V 9 bases and J 5 bases, with 13 bases left between them. The CDR3: CASNQGTETQYF. CDR3 coding DNA: TGTGCCAGTAACCAAGGAACGGAGACCCAGTACTTC. Full variable domain (rest looked up from reference TRBV7-9 and TRBJ2-5): DTGVSQNPRHKITKRGQNVTFRCDPISEHNRLYWYRQTLGQGPEFLTYFQNEAQLEKSRLLSDRFSAERPKGSFSTLEIQRTEQGDSAMYLCASNQGTETQYFGPGTRLLVL.

The V gene is TRBV19, the J gene TRBJ1-1; 10 positions match TRBD1. This CDR3 has 13 amino acids. The germline V gene encodes CDR1 LNHDA and CDR2 SQIVND (reference sequence). V lost 7 bases to trimming and J lost 6 bases; unmatched junction nucleotides: 5. CDR3 protein: CASNPGTGAEAFF. The CDR3 DNA is TGTGCCAGTAACCCCGGGACAGGGGCTGAAGCTTTCTTT. The variable domain in full, completed from reference TRBV19 and TRBJ1-1, reads DGGITQSPKYLFRKEGQNVTLSCEQNLNHDAMYWYRQDPGQGLRLIYYSQIVNDFQKGDIAEGYSVSREKKESFPLTVTSAQKNPTAFYLCASNPGTGAEAFFGQGTRLTVV.

The rearrangement links TRBV11-2 to TRBJ2-5; 16 bases are shared with TRBD2. This CDR3 is 17 amino acids long. J gave up 0 bases and V 5 bases, and 3 bases lay outside the gene matches. In germline, CDR1 is SGHAT, CDR2 FQNNGV. The CDR3 sequence is CASSLGLAGGYQETQYF. For the CDR3, the DNA is TGTGCCAGCAGCCTGGGACTAGCGGGGGGGTACCAAGAGACCCAGTACTTC.

The chain uses TRBV11-1 and TRBJ2-1; 7 nucleotides align to TRBD1. The CDR3 totals 14 residues. Germline loops: CDR1 SGHAT, CDR2 FQDESV (reference sequence). The junction had 8 bases not matched to a gene; V was cut back by 4 bases and J by 8 bases. The CDR3 sequence: CASSSLVTGDEQFF. For the CDR3, the DNA is TGTGCCAGCAGCTCACTAGTAACAGGGGATGAGCAGTTCTTC.

The V gene is TRBV6-1, the J gene TRBJ2-2; D is unresolved. Trimming pared 1 base from V and 3 bases from J, leaving 6 bases between. Germline loops: CDR1 MNHNS, CDR2 SASEGT. The CDR3 is 14 amino acids. The DNA for the CDR3 is TGTGCCAGCAGTGAAGTGGTCGACACCGGGGAGCTGTTTTTT. It yields the protein CASSEVVDTGELFF.

This chain joins TRBV11-1 and TRBJ2-7; 9 positions match TRBD1. Trimming removed 4 bases from V and 3 bases from J; junction bases left unmatched: 7. The CDR3 runs 15 residues. The germline CDR1 and CDR2 sequences are SGHAT and FQDESV (reference sequence). CDR3 sequence reads: CASSSPGQGNYEQYF. CDR3 DNA: TGTGCCAGCAGCTCGCCGGGACAGGGCAACTACGAGCAGTACTTC. Drawing the rest from reference TRBV11-1 and TRBJ2-7, the complete variable domain is EAEVAQSPRYKITEKSQAVAFWCDPISGHATLYWYRQILGQGPELLVQFQDESVVDDSQLPKDRFSAERLKGVDSTLKIQPAELGDSAMYLCASSSPGQGNYEQYFGPGTRLTVT.

This clone was observed a handful of times. The rearrangement links TRBV30 to TRBJ1-1; TRBD1 matches at 10 bases. From germline, CDR1 is GTSNPN and CDR2 SVGIG (reference sequence). The CDR3 runs 14 residues. V shed 5 bases and J 2 bases; nucleotides not matched to a gene: 5. The CDR3 sequence is CAWGTGAVNTEAFF. CDR3 nucleotides: TGTGCCTGGGGGACAGGGGCAGTCAACACTGAAGCTTTCTTT.

The genes are TRBV27 and TRBJ1-1, with a tentative D call TRBD1 (5 bases). V was trimmed by 3 bases and J by 9 bases, leaving 14 bases between them. The CDR3 totals 13 residues. Germline assignment: CDR1 MNHEY and CDR2 SMNVEV (reference sequence). The DNA for the CDR3 is TGTGCCAGCAGTTTCCAGGGTGGGGTAAAAGCTTTCTTT. Amino acid sequence: CASSFQGGVKAFF.

This rearrangement joins TRBV11-1 to TRBJ2-7; 9 bases line up with TRBD2. Germline trimming cut 6 bases from V and 2 bases from J; bases unmatched to any gene: 5. Germline-derived CDR1 and CDR2 are SGHAT and FQDESV (reference sequence). The CDR3 is 14 amino acids. The CDR3 region has the DNA TGTGCCAGCAGAAGACTAGCGGATCCCTACGAGCAGTACTTC. This sequence encodes CASRRLADPYEQYF.

This sequence joins TRBV6-6 and TRBJ2-3, with D possibly called TRBD1 or TRBD2 (6 bases each). The CDR3 covers 14 residues. V lost 7 bases, J lost 1 base, and 12 bases lay in between. The germline CDR1 and CDR2 sequences are MNHNY and SVGAGI (reference sequence). The CDR3, as DNA: TGTGCCAGCAAAGGGGGGAGAGGCACAGATACGCAGTATTTT. Translated, it gives CASKGGRGTDTQYF.

The V gene is TRBV7-9, the J gene TRBJ1-5, with unresolved D. The CDR3 is 12 residues long. The germline V gene encodes CDR1 SEHNR and CDR2 FQNEAQ (reference sequence). The V end lost 5 bases, the J end lost 3 bases, and 5 bases lay between the germline ends. The CDR3 DNA follows: TGTGCCAGCAGCACAATCAATCAGCCCCAGCATTTT. It is translated as CASSTINQPQHF.

V is TRBV6-5 and J is TRBJ2-2; D is undetermined. Germline CDR1 is MNHEY and CDR2 is SVGAGI. This CDR3 has 12 residues. The V and J ends lost 6 bases and 13 bases respectively, with 15 bases between them. CDR3 DNA: TGTGCCAGCAGCTCCGGGCTCCCAGGGCTGTTTTTT. This translates into CASSSGLPGLFF.

This chain joins TRBV5-1 and TRBJ2-5; D is undetermined. This CDR3 has 13 amino acids. V lost 2 bases and J lost 4, with 9 bases in between. Germline V gives CDR1 SGHRS, CDR2 YFSETQ. The CDR3 DNA reads as TGCGCCAGCAGCTTTGACGTGCGAGAGACCCAGTACTTC. As protein: CASSFDVRETQYF.

This clone was seen only once. This chain joins TRBV27 and TRBJ2-5; TRBD1 or TRBD2 may be the D gene (5 bases each). Germline V lookup: CDR1 MNHEY, CDR2 SMNVEV (reference sequence). This CDR3 has 15 amino acids. The V end was cut by 6 bases, the J end by 4 bases, with 18 bases between. CDR3 DNA sequence: TGTGCCAGCAGCCGAAGGGACGGCGGAGTAGAGACCCAGTACTTC. Amino acids: CASSRRDGGVETQYF.

The chain joins TRBV6-6 to TRBJ1-4, with TRBD1 matching 7 bases. The junction had 8 bases not matched to a gene; V was cut back by 4 bases and J by 12 bases. This CDR3 has 13 residues. Germline V gene data show CDR1 as MNHNY and CDR2 as SVGAGI (reference sequence). CDR3 bases: TGTGCCAGCAGTTCGCAAAACAGGGGAGAACTGTTTTTT. The encoded protein is CASSSQNRGELFF.

This chain's CDR3 is CASTDLVAVRSGANVLTF. Written as DNA, the CDR3 is TGTGCCAGCACCGATCTAGTGGCGGTACGGTCTGGGGCCAACGTCCTGACTTTC. This chain uses TRBV7-9 with TRBJ2-6; no clear D gene. CDR3 size: 18 residues. CDR1 and CDR2 from the germline V gene are SEHNR and FQNEAQ (reference sequence). Deletions cut 7 bases from V and 1 base from J, with 20 bases between.

This clone was counted only a few times. This rearrangement joins TRBV28 to TRBJ2-7, with D unresolved. Germline CDR1 MDHEN, CDR2 SYDVKM. The CDR3 covers 13 residues. V gave up 2 bases and J gave up 3 bases, with 8 bases separating them. CDR3 DNA: TGTGCCAGCAGTTTAGGGGTGGACTACGAGCAGTACTTC. It specifies CASSLGVDYEQYF.

This sequence joins TRBV18 and TRBJ1-1; 9 bases fit TRBD1. Germline CDR1 and CDR2: KGHSH and LQKENI. Unmatched junction bases numbered 8, after V lost 3 bases and J lost 6 bases. CDR3 size: 15 residues. The CDR3 loop reads CASSPKGQGTSEAFF. For the CDR3, the DNA is TGTGCCAGCTCACCGAAGGGACAGGGAACTTCTGAAGCTTTCTTT.

J is TRBJ2-7 and V is TRBV6-1; tentative D call: TRBD1 (5 bases). This CDR3 has 13 residues. Trimming removed 3 bases from V and 2 bases from J, with 8 bases in between. The germline CDR1 and CDR2 sequences are MNHNS and SASEGT. The CDR3 region has the DNA TGTGCCAGCAGTGAGACAGAAACCTACGAGCAGTACTTC. This codes for CASSETETYEQYF.

The chain recombines TRBV2 with TRBJ2-1; 11 positions match TRBD2. With V trimmed by 4 bases and J by 9 bases, 2 bases remained unmatched. There are 13 residues in the CDR3. The germline V gene has CDR1 SNHLY and CDR2 FYNNEI. CDR3 bases: TGTGCCAGCAGTGGAGGACTAGCGGGTGAGCAGTTCTTC. It codes for CASSGGLAGEQFF.

This chain joins TRBV7-9 and TRBJ2-1, with 9 bases aligning to TRBD1. The ends lost 3 bases at V and 9 bases at J; junction bases unmatched: 6. CDR1 is SEHNR, CDR2 FQNEAQ, per germline (reference sequence). CDR3 size: 14 residues. The CDR3 coding sequence is TGTGCCAGCAGCTTGGGGACAGGGTTGCCTGAGCAGTTCTTC. Translation gives CASSLGTGLPEQFF.

J is TRBJ2-5 and V is TRBV18; 9 bases map to TRBD1. CDR1 is KGHSH and CDR2 is LQKENI in the germline V gene. This CDR3 is 14 amino acids long. Unmatched junction bases numbered 5, after V lost 8 bases and J lost 1 base. The CDR3 DNA reads as TGTGCCAGCAACAGGGGACAGGGCCAAGAGACCCAGTACTTC. Translated, it gives CASNRGQGQETQYF.

The gene calls are TRBV7-9 and TRBJ2-3; TRBD2 agrees at 9 bases. This CDR3 comprises 15 residues. CDR1 is SEHNR and CDR2 is FQNEAQ in the germline V gene (reference sequence). V trimming: 5 bases; J trimming: 3 bases; junction bases outside the gene matches: 6. CDR3 nucleotides: TGTGCCAGCAGCGTACAGCGGGGGGTAACAGATACGCAGTATTTT. It codes for CASSVQRGVTDTQYF.

The chain carries TRBV7-2 and TRBJ2-7, with 9 bases aligning to TRBD2. Germline assignment: CDR1 SGHTA and CDR2 FQGNSA. The junction had 7 bases not matched to a gene; V was cut back by 1 base and J by 3 bases. The CDR3 is 16 residues long. The CDR3 nucleotides read TGTGCCAGCAGCTTAGATGCGGGAGGGATGAACTACGAGCAGTACTTC. Translating gives CASSLDAGGMNYEQYF.

The chain employs TRBV5-1 and TRBJ1-1; 11 bases are shared with TRBD1. The CDR3 runs to 15 residues. J was trimmed by 1 base and V by 3 bases; bases with no gene match: 2. The germline V gene has CDR1 SGHRS and CDR2 YFSETQ. CDR3 sequence: CASSWTGGENTEAFF. The CDR3 region has the DNA TGCGCCAGCAGCTGGACAGGGGGCGAGAACACTGAAGCTTTCTTT.

V gene TRBV7-6 combines with J gene TRBJ2-7; tentative D call: TRBD2 (6 bases). In germline, CDR1 is SGHVS, CDR2 FNYEAQ. The CDR3 is made up of 13 amino acids. Trimming cost V 5 bases and J 4 bases, with 12 bases left between them. CDR3 residues: CASSPGSRYEQYF. CDR3 bases: TGTGCCAGCAGCCCCGGGAGTAGATACGAGCAGTACTTC.